One sample yielded the 24 T cell receptor beta chains listed below, sequenced in a study of response to subunit inactivated influenza vaccine. TCRdb ran MiXCR on the RT-PCR reads and lists one entry per CDR3 protein. Counted here are fewer than 550,000 distinct CDR3 sequences, about 25% occurring once; the ten biggest clones make up 1.5% to 2%. The sample was CD4+ T cells sorted from PBMCs, taken around 5 days after vaccination. These receptors were obtained from a man aged 50 to 60 who received an inactivated influenza vaccine.

The chain uses TRBV20-1 and TRBJ2-7; D ambiguous. The length of the CDR3 is 15 residues. CDR1 is DFQATT, CDR2 SNEGSKA, per germline (reference sequence). V lost 0 bases to trimming and J lost 0 bases, with 12 bases between them. CDR3 in DNA: TGCAGTGCTAGAGATCAGTCAACTCCCTCCTACGAGCAGTACTTC. Translation: CSARDQSTPSYEQYF.

A few counts support this clonotype. The genes are TRBV15 and TRBJ2-7; a weak D match, TRBD1 (6 bases). V lost 6 bases to trimming and J lost 2 bases, with 20 bases between them. There are 16 residues in the CDR3. Germline CDR1 reads LNHNV; CDR2 reads YYDKDF (reference sequence). The CDR3 region has the DNA TGTGCCACCAGTCGGCTCGGTGGACAGAACACCTACGAGCAGTACTTC. This sequence encodes CATSRLGGQNTYEQYF.

This clonotype was recorded a few times. This chain connects TRBV3-1 to TRBJ1-2; TRBD1 is a possible D gene (5 bases). CDR3 length equals 15 residues. V was clipped by 1 base and J by 6 bases, with 15 bases between them. Germline V gene sequence: CDR1 LGHDT, CDR2 YNNKEL (reference sequence). The CDR3 reads CASSQVPGPEDGYTF. The CDR3 bases are TGTGCCAGCAGCCAAGTCCCAGGGCCAGAGGATGGCTACACCTTC.

This clonotype was seen a few times. The chain links TRBV5-5 to TRBJ1-2; D is perhaps TRBD1 (5 bases). CDR3 length: 15 amino acids. Trimming removed 4 bases at V and 7 bases at J, with 20 bases between. Per the germline V gene, CDR1 is SGHKS and CDR2 is YYEKEE (reference sequence). CDR3 coding DNA: TGTGCCAGCAGCCGCACAGCCCGGGACGGCGCTGGCTACACCTTC. It is translated as CASSRTARDGAGYTF.

This chain joins TRBV19 and TRBJ2-3; 7 nucleotides align to TRBD2. CDR1 LNHDA and CDR2 SQIVND come from the germline V gene (reference sequence). The V and J ends lost 5 bases and 0 bases, in that order; junction bases with no gene match: 8. The CDR3 contains 16 residues. In nucleotides, the CDR3 is TGTGCCAGTAGTCTTCTTAGCGGGCCTAGCACAGATACGCAGTATTTT. Translated: CASSLLSGPSTDTQYF.

The chain recombines TRBV12-3 or TRBV12-4 with TRBJ2-1; 12 bases are a match to TRBD2. Trimming took 8 bases from V and 7 from J; bases not matched to a gene: 3. CDR3 length: 13 amino acids. This CDR3 reads CASLTSGGNEQFF. The CDR3 DNA is TGTGCCAGCCTCACTAGCGGGGGGAATGAGCAGTTCTTC.

This clonotype was found a few times. The J gene is TRBJ2-3, the V gene TRBV10-3; 9 bases line up with TRBD2. The germline V gene encodes CDR1 ENHRY and CDR2 SYGVKD. The CDR3 contains 13 residues. The V gene end was trimmed by 10 bases and the J gene end by 1 base; junction bases not matched to a gene: 3. CDR3 sequence (DNA): TGTGCCACTAGACTAGCGGGCACAGATACGCAGTATTTT. This codes for CATRLAGTDTQYF.

V is TRBV5-1 and J is TRBJ2-1; D gene unclear. V was cut by 5 bases and J by 0 bases, with 12 bases left in between. Germline V gene data show CDR1 as SGHRS and CDR2 as YFSETQ. There are 15 residues in the CDR3. The CDR3 is CASRLDVFSYNEQFF. The CDR3 DNA is TGCGCCAGCAGACTGGACGTATTCTCCTACAATGAGCAGTTCTTC.

This chain links TRBV3-1 with TRBJ2-7; the D is unclear. In germline, CDR1 is LGHDT, CDR2 YNNKEL (reference sequence). The V end was cut by 3 bases, the J end by 2 bases, with 8 bases between. CDR3 length: 13 residues. CDR3 loop: CASSHESTYEQYF. DNA of the CDR3: TGTGCCAGCAGCCACGAATCGACCTACGAGCAGTACTTC.

In its sample, this clonotype was seen a few times. V and J are TRBV12-3 or TRBV12-4 and TRBJ2-1; possibly TRBD1 for D (5 bases). This CDR3 has 13 amino acids. Trimming removed 4 bases from V and 7 bases from J, with 11 bases in between. The CDR3 region has the DNA TGTGCCAGCAGTTCCCTGGACATAAATGAGCAGTTCTTC. Encoded protein: CASSSLDINEQFF.

V is TRBV20-1 and J is TRBJ2-7; 8 positions agree with TRBD2. The V gene end was trimmed by 1 base and the J gene end by 5 bases; junction bases not matched to a gene: 13. The CDR3 has 16 residues. From germline, CDR1 is DFQATT and CDR2 SNEGSKA (reference sequence). The CDR3 protein is CSARGDTGGRTDEQYF. CDR3 nucleotide sequence: TGCAGTGCTAGAGGGGACACGGGGGGGAGAACCGACGAGCAGTACTTC.

This clonotype was detected only a few times. The rearrangement links TRBV5-5 to TRBJ2-3, with TRBD2 matching 8 bases. With V trimmed by 4 bases and J by 3 bases, 10 bases remained unmatched. The CDR3 runs 16 residues. Per the germline V gene, CDR1 is SGHKS and CDR2 is YYEKEE (reference sequence). The CDR3 DNA sequence: TGTGCCAGCAGCAAGAGAGCGGGAGAGTGGACAGATACGCAGTATTTT. It is translated as CASSKRAGEWTDTQYF.

This sequence joins TRBV12-3 or TRBV12-4 and TRBJ1-1; D is perhaps TRBD1 (6 bases). V was shortened by 5 bases and J by 10 bases, with 20 bases between the two germline ends. The CDR3 contains 14 residues. DNA of the CDR3: TGTGCCAGCAGTCCCCGGACAGTGCGTCTGGTAGCTTTCTTT. Protein: CASSPRTVRLVAFF.

The chain joins TRBV20-1 to TRBJ2-7; TRBD2 agrees at 8 bases. The ends lost 6 bases at V and 2 bases at J; junction bases unmatched: 18. The V gene's germline CDR1 is DFQATT and CDR2 SNEGSKA (reference sequence). The CDR3 has 17 residues. CDR3 in DNA: TGCAGTGCCCTCTTGTCCGGGCCGCGGGGGGCCGCCTACGAGCAGTACTTC. Amino acids: CSALLSGPRGAAYEQYF.

This clonotype was seen only a few times. The CDR3 reads CASSLGAGGSHTDTQYF. Written as DNA, the CDR3 is TGCGCCAGCAGCTTAGGAGCGGGGGGCTCTCACACAGATACGCAGTATTTT. The V gene is TRBV5-1, the J gene TRBJ2-3; 9 nucleotides agree with TRBD2. V gave up 2 bases and J gave up 2 bases; unmatched junction bases: 9. CDR1 and CDR2 from the germline V gene are SGHRS and YFSETQ. CDR3 length equals 17 residues.

This chain's CDR3 is CASSFLSATRLNEQFF. The CDR3 DNA is TGTGCCAGCAGTTTCCTCAGCGCGACTAGATTAAATGAGCAGTTCTTC. The chain is built from TRBV6-5 and TRBJ2-1, with D possibly TRBD2 on 6 matching bases. V lost 4 bases to trimming and J lost 7 bases, with 20 bases between them. The germline gives CDR1 MNHEY, CDR2 SVGAGI. The CDR3 covers 16 residues.

This clonotype was seen a handful of times. The V call is TRBV5-5, the J call TRBJ2-7, with a tentative D call TRBD1 (6 bases). The V end was cut by 0 bases, the J end by 6 bases, with 16 bases between. The V gene's germline CDR1 is SGHKS and CDR2 YYEKEE (reference sequence). The CDR3 runs to 15 residues. For the CDR3, the DNA is TGTGCCAGCAGCTTGGAGACCCTCGGACAGTTCGAGCAGTACTTC. Its translation is CASSLETLGQFEQYF.

J is TRBJ1-4 and V is TRBV18; no reliable D call. The length of the CDR3 is 15 residues. V lost 2 bases and J lost 0, with 7 bases in between. Germline values: CDR1 KGHSH, CDR2 LQKENI. CDR3 sequence: CASSPTRATNEKLFF. In nucleotides, the CDR3 is TGTGCCAGCTCACCAACGAGGGCAACTAATGAAAAACTGTTTTTT.

The chain recombines TRBV29-1 with TRBJ2-3, with 9 positions matching TRBD2. Germline V lookup: CDR1 SQVTM, CDR2 ANQGSEA. The V gene end was trimmed by 3 bases and the J gene end by 2 bases; junction bases not matched to a gene: 3. CDR3 length equals 14 residues. This CDR3 is CSVDSGGDTDTQYF. CDR3 in DNA: TGCAGCGTTGATAGCGGGGGAGACACAGATACGCAGTATTTT.

Ten or more counts support this clonotype. The gene calls are TRBV19 and TRBJ1-4; D gene unclear. This CDR3 region has 13 residues. CDR1 LNHDA and CDR2 SQIVND come from the germline V gene (reference sequence). Deletions cut 8 bases from V and 8 bases from J, with 15 bases between. The chain's CDR3 is CASDDGRREKLFF. CDR3 in DNA: TGTGCCAGTGACGACGGCCGACGGGAAAAACTGTTTTTT.

The chain joins TRBV5-8 to TRBJ2-7, with 11 bases that match TRBD1. V dropped 4 bases and J dropped 5; count of bases not matched to a gene: 5. The CDR3 sequence is 14 residues long. The germline CDR1 and CDR2 sequences are SGHTS and YDEGEE. The CDR3 coding sequence is TGTGCCAGCAGCGGAGGACAGGGGGCCGACGAGCAGTACTTC. It translates to CASSGGQGADEQYF.

The sample holds a few counts of this clonotype. V and J are TRBV24-1 and TRBJ2-1, with TRBD1 matching 9 bases. CDR3 length: 16 residues. Germline loops: CDR1 KGHDR, CDR2 SFDVKD. With 3 bases clipped from V and 4 bases from J, the junction kept 6 bases outside the gene matches. CDR3 region: CATSDPQGQGYNEQFF. CDR3 coding DNA: TGTGCCACCAGTGATCCGCAAGGACAGGGGTACAATGAGCAGTTCTTC.

This clonotype was detected only a few times. The V and J genes are TRBV3-1 and TRBJ2-1; D unclear. Germline V gene data show CDR1 as LGHDT and CDR2 as YNNKEL (reference sequence). Deletions cut 2 bases from V and 5 bases from J, with 7 bases between. The CDR3 totals 13 residues. The chain's CDR3 is CASSQRHNNEQFF. CDR3 nucleotides: TGTGCCAGCAGCCAACGACACAACAATGAGCAGTTCTTC.

This clonotype was observed a few times. The chain is built from TRBV5-1 and TRBJ2-1, with 11 bases identical to TRBD1. The CDR3 runs 16 residues. CDR1 is SGHRS and CDR2 is YFSETQ in the germline V gene. The J segment lost 7 bases and the V segment lost 2 bases, leaving 8 bases of the junction unmatched. As DNA, the CDR3 is TGCGCCAGCAGCTTCCGGACAGGGGGCGTCGATAATGAGCAGTTCTTC. Protein sequence: CASSFRTGGVDNEQFF.